Listed below are T cell receptor beta chains from one sample, sequenced in a study of cytomegalovirus exposure and HLA in healthy donors. TCRdb keeps only in-frame clones here, not all; method: immunoSEQ multiplex PCR. The sample carries some 200,000 clones, just over 75% recorded once. The material sequenced was PBMCs. Every receptor here comes from a woman between 25 and 40 years old in good health and CMV-seropositive. Both conserved end residues are part of each CDR3. A D gene is named only where the DNA matches it firmly. The size of a clone is reported for some rows only, either as once, few or many, or as a class for expanded clones.

j_gene | abundance | d_gene | v_gene | CDR3aa | CDR3nt
TRBJ2-2 | . | . | TRBV19 | CASTGPGRGTGELFF | TGTGCCAGTACAGGGCCGGGCAGGGGCACCGGGGAGCTGTTTTTT
TRBJ2-1 | . | . | TRBV12-5 | CSSRLDNEQFF | TGTTCCTCCCGGCTAGACAATGAGCAGTTCTTC
TRBJ2-7 | . | TRBD1 | TRBV7-7 | CASSTGQGAGEQYF | TGTGCCAGCAGCACGGGACAGGGGGCAGGCGAGCAGTACTTC
TRBJ2-5 | . | . | TRBV7-9 | CASSRYSIQETQYF | TGTGCCAGCAGCCGATACAGCATCCAAGAGACCCAGTACTTC
TRBJ2-7 | . | TRBD1 | TRBV7-8 | CASSLTRGQEQYF | TGTGCCAGCAGCTTAACTAGGGGGCAGGAGCAGTACTTC
TRBJ1-5 | . | . | TRBV21-1 | CASIPVRSYQPQHF | TGTGCCAGCATCCCCGTTAGAAGTTATCAGCCCCAGCATTTT
TRBJ2-1 | . | . | TRBV19 | CASSWAGDNNEQFF | TGTGCCAGTAGTTGGGCAGGGGATAACAATGAGCAGTTCTTC
TRBJ2-3 | few | TRBD2 | TRBV28 | CASSRTSAGTDTQYF | TGTGCCAGCAGTCGGACTAGCGCGGGCACAGATACGCAGTATTTT
TRBJ2-3 | . | . | TRBV7-2 | CASSWGDFTDTQYF | TGTGCCAGCAGCTGGGGAGACTTCACAGATACGCAGTATTTT
TRBJ1-1 | . | TRBD1 | TRBV29-1 | CSSLQGAGIPFF | TGCAGCTCGCTTCAGGGGGCCGGCATTCCTTTCTTT
TRBJ2-1 | . | TRBD1 | TRBV6-5 | CASSYGQGKTNEQFF | TGTGCCAGCAGTTACGGACAGGGAAAGACGAATGAGCAGTTCTTC
TRBJ2-7 | . | TRBD2 | TRBV4-3 | CASSRTLAGEHEQYF | TGCGCCAGCAGCCGAACACTAGCGGGAGAGCACGAGCAGTACTTC
TRBJ2-7 | . | . | TRBV7-9 | CASSDGGGAFPYF | TGTGCCAGCAGCGATGGAGGAGGAGCGTTTCCGTACTTC
TRBJ2-3 | few | TRBD2 | TRBV7-2 | CASSLAGGGGGTQYF | TGTGCCAGCAGCTTAGCTGGCGGTGGGGGGGGTACGCAGTATTTT
TRBJ1-2 | . | . | TRBV10-3 | CAISERGNYGYTF | TGTGCCATCAGTGAGAGGGGAAACTATGGCTACACCTTC
TRBJ2-7 | . | . | TRBV14 | CASSQGWREQYF | TGTGCCAGCAGCCAAGGTTGGAGAGAGCAGTACTTC
TRBJ1-1 | . | . | TRBV7-9 | CASSPQGNTEAFF | TGTGCCAGCAGCCCGCAGGGGAACACTGAAGCTTTCTTT
TRBJ2-2 | . | TRBD1 | TRBV9 | CASSVVPGQGATGELFF | TGTGCCAGCAGCGTAGTGCCGGGACAGGGGGCCACCGGGGAGCTGTTTTTT
TRBJ1-1 | . | TRBD1 | TRBV9 | CASSVGTDLMNTEAFF | TGTGCCAGCAGCGTCGGGACAGATCTAATGAACACTGAAGCTTTCTTT
TRBJ2-5 | . | TRBD1 | TRBV5-1 | CASSLLTQGEETQYF | TGCGCCAGCAGCTTATTAACCCAGGGGGAAGAGACCCAGTACTTC
TRBJ2-7 | . | TRBD2 | TRBV4-3 | CASSQDVGAGGHEQYF | TGCGCCAGCAGCCAAGACGTAGGAGCGGGAGGCCACGAGCAGTACTTC
TRBJ1-3 | . | TRBD1 | TRBV4-3 | CASSQDTQGAGNTIYF | TGCGCCAGCAGCCAAGATACCCAGGGGGCTGGAAACACCATATATTTT
TRBJ2-5 | . | . | TRBV6-6 | CASSHGTLETQYF | TGTGCCAGCAGTCACGGGACTCTGGAGACCCAGTACTTC
TRBJ1-2 | . | TRBD1 | TRBV9 | CASSSGQATNYGYTF | TGTGCCAGCAGTTCGGGACAGGCTACTAACTATGGCTACACCTTC
TRBJ2-7 | few | TRBD1 | TRBV4-1 | CASSQEPTGNYEQYF | TGCGCCAGCAGCCAGGAACCGACAGGGAACTACGAGCAGTACTTC
TRBJ2-5 | . | . | TRBV7-8 | CASRQKETQYF | TGTGCCAGCAGACAGAAGGAGACCCAGTACTTC
TRBJ2-1 | . | . | TRBV9 | CASSYGLLDEQFF | TGTGCCAGCAGCTACGGACTTTTAGATGAGCAGTTCTTC
TRBJ2-7 | once | . | TRBV5-5 | CASSLHSYEQYF | TGTGCCAGCAGCCTCCACAGCTACGAGCAGTACTTC
TRBJ2-1 | . | . | TRBV5-4 | CASRQPSPRTIYNEQFF | TGTGCCAGCAGACAGCCTTCACCCCGGACAATCTACAATGAGCAGTTCTTC
TRBJ1-1 | once | TRBD1 | TRBV7-9 | CASSRNTGGTEAFF | TGTGCCAGCAGCCGGAACACAGGGGGCACTGAAGCTTTCTTT
TRBJ2-5 | . | . | TRBV2 | CASSPLQETQYF | TGTGCCAGCAGTCCGTTACAAGAGACCCAGTACTTC
TRBJ2-1 | few | TRBD2 | TRBV29-1 | CSVGGLGSNEQFF | TGCAGCGTTGGTGGACTAGGTTCCAATGAGCAGTTCTTC
TRBJ2-6 | . | . | TRBV2 | CASSGGTDSGANVLTF | TGTGCCAGCAGTGGCGGGACAGACTCTGGGGCCAACGTCCTGACTTTC
TRBJ1-2 | . | TRBD1 | TRBV4-1 | CASSTGTGDGYTF | TGCGCCAGCAGTACCGGGACAGGGGATGGTTACACCTTC
TRBJ1-1 | few | . | TRBV4-1 | CASSHPGGHTEAFF | TGCGCCAGCAGCCACCCCGGGGGGCACACTGAAGCTTTCTTT
TRBJ1-2 | . | TRBD1 | TRBV5-1 | CASSLGGTGFDGYTF | TGCGCCAGCAGCTTGGGGGGGACAGGGTTTGATGGCTACACCTTC
TRBJ2-7 | . | . | TRBV27 | CASSFSLGAEQYF | TGTGCCAGCAGTTTTTCCCTTGGGGCCGAGCAGTACTTC
TRBJ1-5 | . | . | TRBV2 | CASSEYRASNQPQHF | TGTGCCAGCAGTGAATACAGGGCCAGCAATCAGCCCCAGCATTTT